The 26 T cell receptor beta chains listed next were all sequenced from one sample in a study of radiotherapy plus CTLA-4 blockade in lung cancer. Assay used: immunoSEQ multiplex PCR; TCRdb lists only in-frame clones, some missing. Counted here are around 45,000 clones, about 72% occurring once; the ten biggest clones make up under 9.5%. Specimen: peripheral blood, collected from a patient treated with radiotherapy plus ipilimumab. The source of these receptors is a human donor with non-small cell lung cancer who had stable disease on radiotherapy plus ipilimumab.

The chain links TRBV28 to TRBJ1-5; D gene ambiguous. The CDR3 length is 14 residues. CDR1 MDHEN and CDR2 SYDVKM come from the germline V gene. Trimming cost V 2 bases and J 3 bases, with 8 bases left between them. The CDR3 DNA sequence: TGTGCCAGCAGTTTAGGAGGGAACAATCAGCCCCAGCATTTT. Protein: CASSLGGNNQPQHF.

The chain is built from TRBV9 and TRBJ2-1; D may match TRBD1 or TRBD2 (5 bases each). CDR1 and CDR2 (germline): SGDLS, YYNGEE. The V end lost 0 bases, the J end lost 2 bases, and 9 bases lay between the germline ends. The length of the CDR3 is 15 residues. In DNA form, the CDR3 reads TGTGCCAGCAGCGTAGGCAGGGAGACCTACAATGAGCAGTTCTTC. This codes for CASSVGRETYNEQFF.

This clone appeared once. CDR3 residues: CANRDRVTEAFF. In nucleotides, the CDR3 is TGTGCCAACCGGGACAGGGTCACTGAAGCTTTCTTT. The chain links TRBV2 to TRBJ1-1; 9 nucleotides align to TRBD1. The junction had 4 bases not matched to a gene; V was cut back by 10 bases and J by 4 bases. The CDR3 extends over 12 amino acids. Germline CDR1 and CDR2: SNHLY and FYNNEI. The whole variable domain, remainder taken from reference TRBV2 and TRBJ1-1, is EPEVTQTPSHQVTQMGQEVILRCVPISNHLYFYWYRQILGQKVEFLVSFYNNEISEKSEIFDDQFSVERPDGSNFTLKIRSTKLEDSAMYFCANRDRVTEAFFGQGTRLTVV.

The rearrangement uses TRBV2 and TRBJ1-1, with D unclear. This CDR3 region has 14 residues. V lost 6 bases and J lost 2, with 13 bases in between. CDR1 SNHLY and CDR2 FYNNEI come from the germline V gene. The CDR3 DNA reads as TGTGCCAGCAGCCCTGTCGTGGGTAACACTGAAGCTTTCTTT. Its translation is CASSPVVGNTEAFF. The whole variable domain, remainder taken from reference TRBV2 and TRBJ1-1, is EPEVTQTPSHQVTQMGQEVILRCVPISNHLYFYWYRQILGQKVEFLVSFYNNEISEKSEIFDDQFSVERPDGSNFTLKIRSTKLEDSAMYFCASSPVVGNTEAFFGQGTRLTVV.

This clone has a single count. This CDR3 is CASSDGGFPTGANYGYTF. The DNA of the CDR3 is TGCGCCAGCAGTGATGGGGGCTTTCCGACAGGGGCTAACTATGGCTACACCTTC. The chain couples TRBV10-2 to TRBJ1-2; 8 bases are shared with TRBD1. V dropped 3 bases and J dropped 0; count of bases not matched to a gene: 12. This CDR3 is 18 amino acids long. Germline CDR1 is WSHSY and CDR2 is SAAADI.

V and J are TRBV7-7 and TRBJ2-1, with 7 bases that match TRBD1. The V gene end was trimmed by 5 bases and the J gene end by 2 bases; junction bases not matched to a gene: 6. CDR1 SSHAT and CDR2 FNYEAQ come from the germline V gene (reference sequence). This CDR3 region has 15 residues. Here the CDR3 DNA reads TGTGCCAGCAGCCTGAACCAGGGGGCCTACAATGAGCAGTTCTTC. Encoded protein: CASSLNQGAYNEQFF.

This clone was observed once. This chain uses TRBV15 with TRBJ1-1; perhaps TRBD1 as D (5 bases). Deletions cut 0 bases from V and 2 bases from J, with 10 bases between. Germline V gene lookup returns CDR1 LNHNV and CDR2 YYDKDF (reference sequence). The CDR3 sequence is 15 residues long. CDR3 sequence reads: CATSREMGLNTEAFF. The CDR3 nucleotides read TGTGCCACCAGCAGAGAAATGGGGCTTAACACTGAAGCTTTCTTT.

V and J are TRBV18 and TRBJ1-1; TRBD1 matches 8 bases. Losses at the gene ends were 2 bases for V and 1 base for J; bases not matched to a gene: 6. The V gene's germline CDR1 is KGHSH and CDR2 LQKENI. CDR3 length: 16 residues. The CDR3 spells CASSPIRTGGNTEAFF. The DNA of the CDR3 is TGTGCCAGCTCACCAATTCGCACAGGGGGGAACACTGAAGCTTTCTTT.

The J gene is TRBJ2-4, the V gene TRBV7-9; D ambiguous. Germline CDR1 is SEHNR and CDR2 is FQNEAQ (reference sequence). V lost 1 base and J lost 4, with 11 bases in between. This CDR3 spans 15 amino acids. In nucleotides, the CDR3 is TGTGCCAGCAGCTTAGGTACAACAGAGAAAAACATTCAGTACTTC. Its translation is CASSLGTTEKNIQYF.

The chain couples TRBV5-1 to TRBJ2-1, with D perhaps matching TRBD2 (6 bases). V dropped 0 bases and J dropped 6 bases, with 16 bases sitting between them. The CDR3 has 16 amino acids. Germline V lookup: CDR1 SGHRS, CDR2 YFSETQ. The CDR3 nucleotides read TGCGCCAGCAGCTTGGGCGCTAGCGACGAAACCAATGAGCAGTTCTTC. Translated: CASSLGASDETNEQFF.

CDR3 amino acids: CASSGRQDGYTF. In DNA form, the CDR3 reads TGTGCCAGCAGTGGGAGACAGGATGGCTACACCTTC. V usage is TRBV6-1 and J usage is TRBJ1-2; weak D call: TRBD1 (6 bases). Deletions cut 4 bases from V and 6 bases from J, with 9 bases between. Germline loops: CDR1 MNHNS, CDR2 SASEGT. This CDR3 comprises 12 residues.

The rearrangement uses TRBV4-1 and TRBJ2-7; the D gene is possibly TRBD2 (6 bases). Trimming shortened V by 1 base and J by 3 bases, and 13 bases separated the two germline ends. Germline CDR1 is MGHRA and CDR2 is YSYEKL. The CDR3 consists of 15 residues. CDR3 sequence: CASSQGSGTYYEQYV. In DNA form, the CDR3 reads TGCGCCAGCAGCCAAGGTTCCGGGACTTACTACGAGCAGTACGTC.

The V and J genes are TRBV7-6 and TRBJ1-1; D gene uncertain. The CDR3 is 13 residues long. The V gene's germline CDR1 is SGHVS and CDR2 FNYEAQ. Trimming cost V 4 bases and J 0 bases, with 6 bases left between them. The CDR3 loop reads CASSSNMNTEAFF. As DNA, the CDR3 is TGTGCCAGCAGCTCGAACATGAACACTGAAGCTTTCTTT.

The V call is TRBV7-8, the J call TRBJ1-1; perhaps TRBD1 as D (5 bases). The CDR3 covers 15 residues. Germline values: CDR1 SGHVS, CDR2 FQNEAQ. Trimming took 5 bases from V and 1 from J, leaving 14 bases between them. The CDR3 bases are TGTGCCAGCAGCCTGGGGCCCCGGGGGAACACTGAAGCTTTCTTT. This gives the protein CASSLGPRGNTEAFF.

The chain uses TRBV2 and TRBJ2-2; 7 bases match TRBD2. After removal of 1 base from V and 6 bases from J, the junction contained 14 bases not matched to a gene. The CDR3 consists of 18 residues. Germline loops: CDR1 SNHLY, CDR2 FYNNEI. CDR3 protein: CASSEVRLAENAAGELFF. The CDR3 DNA reads TGTGCCAGCAGTGAAGTACGGCTAGCGGAGAACGCAGCCGGGGAGCTGTTTTTT. The variable domain in full, with the rest retrieved from reference TRBV2 and TRBJ2-2, is EPEVTQTPSHQVTQMGQEVILRCVPISNHLYFYWYRQILGQKVEFLVSFYNNEISEKSEIFDDQFSVERPDGSNFTLKIRSTKLEDSAMYFCASSEVRLAENAAGELFFGEGSRLTVL.

V is TRBV5-4 and J is TRBJ2-1; 7 bases match TRBD1. The trim removed 2 bases at V and 7 bases at J, leaving 3 bases unmatched. Germline V gene lookup returns CDR1 SGHNT and CDR2 YYREEE (reference sequence). This CDR3 contains 13 residues. For the CDR3, the DNA is TGTGCCAGCAGCTTAGAGGGGGCTAATGAGCAGTTCTTC. Its protein is CASSLEGANEQFF.

The chain is built from TRBV5-1 and TRBJ1-6; TRBD1 aligns across 9 bases. CDR3 length: 16 amino acids. Germline V CDR1 and CDR2: SGHRS, YFSETQ. V lost 3 bases, J lost 7 bases, and 8 bases stayed unmatched. The CDR3 DNA is TGCGCCAGCAGCTGGGGGACAGGGAGCGACAATTCACCCCTCCACTTT. This sequence encodes CASSWGTGSDNSPLHF.

J is TRBJ2-3 and V is TRBV11-2; the match to TRBD2 covers 9 bases. The CDR3 is 15 residues long. J gave up 5 bases and V 3 bases, and 6 bases lay outside the gene matches. Germline values: CDR1 SGHAT, CDR2 FQNNGV. For the CDR3, the DNA is TGTGCCAGCAGCTTCGCAGCGGGGGGAGTAGATACGCAGTATTTT. This gives the protein CASSFAAGGVDTQYF.

The chain uses TRBV7-9 and TRBJ1-1; possibly TRBD1 for D (5 bases). Germline V lookup: CDR1 SEHNR, CDR2 FQNEAQ (reference sequence). The CDR3 runs to 14 residues. V lost 8 bases, J lost 0 bases, and 13 bases lay in between. The CDR3 DNA reads as TGTGCCAGCTCGGCAGGGACTATGAACACTGAAGCTTTCTTT. Translated: CASSAGTMNTEAFF. Combining the CDR3 with reference TRBV7-9 and TRBJ1-1 gives the whole variable domain DTGVSQNPRHKITKRGQNVTFRCDPISEHNRLYWYRQTLGQGPEFLTYFQNEAQLEKSRLLSDRFSAERPKGSFSTLEIQRTEQGDSAMYLCASSAGTMNTEAFFGQGTRLTVV.

This clone was observed once. J is TRBJ2-7 and V is TRBV6-5; a possible D gene is TRBD2 (6 bases). CDR3 size: 14 residues. CDR1 MNHEY and CDR2 SVGAGI come from the germline V gene. Trimming cost V 6 bases and J 0 bases, with 12 bases left between them. The CDR3 DNA reads TGTGCCAGCAGGACGGACGGGAGCTCCTACGAGCAGTACTTC. Protein: CASRTDGSSYEQYF.

The J gene is TRBJ2-1, the V gene TRBV7-9; D is possibly TRBD1 (6 bases). CDR3 length equals 14 residues. Germline assignment: CDR1 SEHNR and CDR2 FQNEAQ (reference sequence). Trimming shortened V by 5 bases and J by 5 bases, and 13 bases separated the two germline ends. The CDR3 region has the DNA TGTGCCAGCAGCCCGGGACAACCCAACAATGAGCAGTTCTTC. Translating gives CASSPGQPNNEQFF. The full variable domain, with the rest looked up from reference TRBV7-9 and TRBJ2-1, is DTGVSQNPRHKITKRGQNVTFRCDPISEHNRLYWYRQTLGQGPEFLTYFQNEAQLEKSRLLSDRFSAERPKGSFSTLEIQRTEQGDSAMYLCASSPGQPNNEQFFGPGTRLTVL.

This clone was seen only a few times. This chain joins TRBV5-5 and TRBJ1-1; 8 bases agree with TRBD1. Germline CDR1 and CDR2: SGHKS and YYEKEE (reference sequence). Trimming removed 1 base from V and 4 bases from J; junction bases left unmatched: 6. The CDR3 sequence is 15 residues long. CDR3 DNA sequence: TGTGCCAGCAGCTTGAGGACAGGGCGAAGCACTGAAGCTTTCTTT. Protein product: CASSLRTGRSTEAFF.

In its sample, this clone ranks as large (0.1 to 1%). Here the CDR3 reads CASSDESENSPLHF. The CDR3 DNA reads TGTGCCAGCAGTGACGAGAGCGAGAATTCACCCCTCCACTTT. The chain has TRBV6-4 and TRBJ1-6; D ambiguous. Germline CDR1 reads MRHNA; CDR2 reads SNTAGT. Trimming left V 2 bases short and J 7 bases short, with 9 bases between. The CDR3 covers 14 residues.

The table lists this clone with a few counts. The rearrangement joins TRBV4-3 to TRBJ2-7, with 7 nucleotides matching TRBD1. With 1 base clipped from V and 2 bases from J, the junction kept 5 bases outside the gene matches. Germline-derived CDR1 and CDR2 are LGHNA and YSLEER. The CDR3 runs 15 residues. In nucleotides, the CDR3 is TGCGCCAGCAGCCAAGTAGGGCAGGGGGCCTACGAGCAGTACTTC. Translation gives CASSQVGQGAYEQYF.

This CDR3 is CASSLGRQGPQAFF. The DNA of the CDR3 is TGTGCCAGCAGCTTAGGGCGACAGGGGCCCCAAGCTTTCTTT. The V and J genes are TRBV11-2 and TRBJ1-1, with 8 bases aligning to TRBD1. The V segment lost 1 base and the J segment 9 bases; nucleotides outside the gene matches: 7. Germline V lookup: CDR1 SGHAT, CDR2 FQNNGV. CDR3 length: 14 amino acids.

The chain joins TRBV25-1 to TRBJ2-3; D uncertain. V was trimmed by 5 bases and J by 0 bases, leaving 12 bases between them. Germline loops: CDR1 MGHDK, CDR2 SYGVNS. The CDR3 sequence is 15 residues long. The CDR3 nucleotides are TGTGCCAGCAGTACAACCGATTCTAGCACAGATACGCAGTATTTT. Its translation: CASSTTDSSTDTQYF. The full variable domain, in which reference TRBV25-1 and TRBJ2-3 provide the parts outside the CDR3, is EADIYQTPRYLVIGTGKKITLECSQTMGHDKMYWYQQDPGMELHLIHYSYGVNSTEKGDLSSESTVSRIRTEHFPLTLESARPSHTSQYLCASSTTDSSTDTQYFGPGTRLTVL.